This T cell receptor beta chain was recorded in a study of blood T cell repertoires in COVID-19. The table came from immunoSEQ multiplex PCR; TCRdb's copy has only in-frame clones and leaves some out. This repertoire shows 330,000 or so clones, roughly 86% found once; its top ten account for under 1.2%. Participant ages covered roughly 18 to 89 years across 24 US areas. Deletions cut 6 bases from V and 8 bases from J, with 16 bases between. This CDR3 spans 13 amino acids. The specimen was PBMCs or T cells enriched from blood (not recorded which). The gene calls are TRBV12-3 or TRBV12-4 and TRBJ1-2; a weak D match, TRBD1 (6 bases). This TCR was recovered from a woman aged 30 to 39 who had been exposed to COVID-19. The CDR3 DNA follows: TGTGCCAGCAGCTCCAGGGAGGGGGGAGGCTACACCTTC. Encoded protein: CASSSREGGGYTF.